The next 21 T cell receptor beta chains were all read from a single sample in a study of T cells expressing NK-cell markers. TCRdb re-called the 5' RACE reads; every CDR3 protein appears as one record, without DNA. The sample features about 8,000 distinct CDR3 sequences, with about 10% in its top ten. The material sequenced was blood T cells: a sorted CD56 or NKG2C T cell subset, CD4+ or CD8+ T cells, or bulk PBMC T cells (not recorded which). Source of these receptors: a man between 18 and 29 years old in good health.

This clonotype counts as medium-sized by frequency. The rearrangement uses TRBV20-1 and TRBJ2-1; the D gene TCRdb calls, TRBD2, cannot be checked with no DNA. This CDR3 contains 17 residues. CDR1 and CDR2 from the germline V gene are DFQATT and SNEGSKA (reference sequence). CDR3 amino acids: CSAIKAGSDLTYNEQFF.

CDR3 amino acids: CASSLGQGGEKLFF. J is TRBJ1-4 and V is TRBV7-2; there is no DNA to check the TCRdb D call of TRBD1. The CDR3 is 14 residues long. Germline assignment: CDR1 SGHTA and CDR2 FQGNSA.

This clonotype shows up as medium-sized by frequency. The rearrangement joins TRBV12-3 or TRBV12-4 to TRBJ2-1; the D call of TRBD2 rests on TCRdb alone, since no DNA is present to check it. The CDR3 has 16 residues. CDR3 amino acids: CASRGVAGVSRNEQFF.

This clonotype ranks as medium-sized (0.01 to 0.1%) in terms of frequency. V usage is TRBV29-1 and J usage is TRBJ2-2; TCRdb gives TRBD1 as the D gene, but with no DNA this cannot be confirmed. There are 14 residues in the CDR3. Germline assignment: CDR1 SQVTM and CDR2 ANQGSEA. CDR3: CSVDPGQGAGELFF.

This clonotype is deemed medium-sized by its frequency. CDR3 protein: CSVEATSEPADTQYF. The chain is built from TRBV29-1 and TRBJ2-3; the D gene TCRdb calls, TRBD2, cannot be checked with no DNA. Germline V CDR1 and CDR2: SQVTM, ANQGSEA. The CDR3 sequence is 15 residues long.

The chain couples TRBV4-1 to TRBJ1-4; the TCRdb D gene call, TRBD1, has no DNA to confirm it. CDR1 and CDR2 from the germline V gene are MGHRA and YSYEKL. There are 17 residues in the CDR3. CDR3: CASSQGIAPGESEKLFF.

The V call is TRBV30, the J call TRBJ2-1; TCRdb names TRBD2, which stays unverified in the absence of DNA. This CDR3 contains 14 residues. The germline V gene encodes CDR1 GTSNPN and CDR2 SVGIG (reference sequence). The CDR3 loop is CAWLAGANGHEQFF.

The chain couples TRBV21-1 to TRBJ2-1; the D gene TCRdb calls, TRBD2, cannot be checked with no DNA. TRBV21-1 is a pseudogene locus. This CDR3 is built from 16 residues. The CDR3 is CASSKGPGLVYNEQFF.

J is TRBJ2-5 and V is TRBV12-5; TCRdb names TRBD2, which stays unverified in the absence of DNA. CDR1 is LGHNT, CDR2 FRNRAP, per germline. CDR3 length: 13 amino acids. CDR3 region: CASGPGLDGTQYF.

The J gene is TRBJ2-7, the V gene TRBV12-3 or TRBV12-4; TCRdb indicates TRBD1, and absent DNA this call remains unverified. This CDR3 comprises 14 residues. The CDR3: CATGAGTGNNEQYF.

CDR3 sequence reads: CASRANAGQYYEQYF. The chain joins TRBV7-3 to TRBJ2-7; there is no DNA to check the TCRdb D call of TRBD1. The CDR3 contains 15 residues. Germline CDR1 and CDR2: SGHTA and FQGTGA.

V usage is TRBV12-5 and J usage is TRBJ2-1; TCRdb proposes TRBD1, but this gene call is untestable without DNA. CDR3 size: 15 residues. The germline V gene has CDR1 LGHNT and CDR2 FRNRAP. CDR3 sequence reads: CASGFDQGVYNEQFF.

The J gene is TRBJ2-2, the V gene TRBV12-3 or TRBV12-4. This CDR3 comprises 12 residues. The CDR3 sequence: CASSGNTGELFF.

The CDR3 protein is CASSYGTEMQFF. This rearrangement joins TRBV6-5 to TRBJ2-1; TCRdb lists TRBD1, though no DNA is available to test this call. Germline V gene data show CDR1 as MNHEY and CDR2 as SVGAGI. This CDR3 contains 12 residues.

The V and J genes are TRBV28 and TRBJ2-6. Per the germline V gene, CDR1 is MDHEN and CDR2 is SYDVKM. The CDR3 totals 15 residues. CDR3 sequence: CASSFQRSGANVLTF. The entire variable domain, with the rest obtained from reference TRBV28 and TRBJ2-6, is as follows: DVKVTQSSRYLVKRTGEKVFLECVQDMDHENMFWYRQDPGLGLRLIYFSYDVKMKEKGDIPEGYSVSREKKERFSLILESASTNQTSMYLCASSFQRSGANVLTFGAGSRLTVL.

V and J are TRBV21-1 and TRBJ2-6; TCRdb returns TRBD1, unconfirmable since there is no DNA. TRBV21-1 is described as a pseudogene. The CDR3 sequence is 18 residues long. This chain's CDR3 is CASSFSGGASSGANVLTF.

The CDR3 sequence is CATSKGPTGANVLTF. This rearrangement joins TRBV24-1 to TRBJ2-6; TCRdb lists TRBD1, though no DNA is available to test this call. Germline values: CDR1 KGHDR, CDR2 SFDVKD. This CDR3 comprises 15 residues.

The rearrangement joins TRBV7-2 to TRBJ2-7; TCRdb's D call, TRBD2, is unchecked because there is no DNA. The length of the CDR3 is 15 residues. Germline lookup yields CDR1 SGHTA and CDR2 FQGNSA. CDR3 loop: CASSSLGTTPREQYF.

The gene calls are TRBV9 and TRBJ2-1. This CDR3 spans 11 amino acids. Germline assignment: CDR1 SGDLS and CDR2 YYNGEE. The CDR3 here is CASSRYNEQFF.

V gene TRBV6-1 combines with J gene TRBJ2-1; no DNA is available, so the TRBD1 call from TCRdb remains unchecked. This CDR3 is built from 14 residues. Germline V gene sequence: CDR1 MNHNS, CDR2 SASEGT. CDR3: CASIRDRGGNEQFF.

The V and J genes are TRBV19 and TRBJ2-1. Germline-derived CDR1 and CDR2 are LNHDA and SQIVND (reference sequence). The CDR3 extends over 15 amino acids. The CDR3 reads CASNFKISSYNEQFF.